The 30 T cell receptor beta chains reported below all come from one sample, sequenced in a study of T cells in Graves' hyperthyroidism and ophthalmopathy. Researchers took RNA transcripts and amplified the TCR beta CDR3 regions from them. The HTBI primer set drove a first-round RT-PCR of the TCR CDR3. TCRdb fed the multiplex PCR reads into MiXCR, producing one record per CDR3 protein. The sample comprises 200,000 to 250,000 distinct CDR3 sequences, about 17% of which are singletons, and roughly 55% rests with the top ten. Sequencing input: blood. These receptors all come from a woman in her forties or fifties with Graves' hyperthyroidism.

The chain uses TRBV19 and TRBJ2-1, with 11 bases matching TRBD1. V lost 5 bases and J lost 2; bases outside the gene matches: 5. The CDR3 consists of 16 residues. CDR1 and CDR2 (germline): LNHDA, SQIVND (reference sequence). The DNA of the CDR3 is TGTGCCAGTAGTCCCGGGACAGGGGGTCCCTACAATGAGCAGTTCTTC. This translates into CASSPGTGGPYNEQFF.

For this clonotype: This sequence may be a read error, since a much larger clone differs from it by one base. The rearrangement uses TRBV27 and TRBJ2-7, with 10 nucleotides matching TRBD2. This CDR3 is 14 amino acids long. Trimming at V came to 10 bases and at J to 7 bases, leaving 13 bases not matched to a gene. Germline values: CDR1 MNHEY, CDR2 SMNVEV (reference sequence). CDR3 nucleotides: TGTGCCAACAGCCCTAGAGCGGGAGGGGGTGAGCAGTACTTC. This encodes CANSPRAGGGEQYF.

V is TRBV19 and J is TRBJ2-1, with 11 nucleotides matching TRBD2. Germline assignment: CDR1 LNHDA and CDR2 SQIVND (reference sequence). Unmatched junction bases numbered 12, after V lost 8 bases and J lost 0 bases. CDR3 size: 18 residues. The CDR3 bases are TGTGCCAGTTCGACTAGCGGGATCTTAGGGGGCTCCTACAATGAGCAGTTCTTC. Its translation: CASSTSGILGGSYNEQFF. The entire variable domain, with the rest obtained from reference TRBV19 and TRBJ2-1, is as follows: DGGITQSPKYLFRKEGQNVTLSCEQNLNHDAMYWYRQDPGQGLRLIYYSQIVNDFQKGDIAEGYSVSREKKESFPLTVTSAQKNPTAFYLCASSTSGILGGSYNEQFFGPGTRLTVL.

This clonotype was seen a handful of times. Here the CDR3 reads CASSQSGWNTEAFF. The CDR3 region has the DNA TGCGCCAGCAGCCAGTCAGGCTGGAACACTGAAGCTTTCTTT. The rearrangement joins TRBV4-1 to TRBJ1-1, with D unresolved. This CDR3 region has 14 residues. Germline CDR1 is MGHRA and CDR2 is YSYEKL. Trimming took off 3 bases at V and 1 base at J, with 9 bases between the two ends.

V gene TRBV19 combines with J gene TRBJ2-7; a possible D gene is TRBD1 (6 bases). Trimming shortened V by 4 bases and J by 3 bases, and 10 bases separated the two germline ends. This CDR3 region has 13 residues. The germline V gene encodes CDR1 LNHDA and CDR2 SQIVND (reference sequence). The CDR3 is CASSTGTNYEQYF. CDR3 bases: TGTGCCAGTAGTACTGGGACAAACTACGAGCAGTACTTC.

The chain employs TRBV4-1 and TRBJ2-1; no clear D gene. Between the trimmed V and J ends, which lost 1 base and 3 bases, there was a span of 7 bases. Germline V CDR1 and CDR2: MGHRA, YSYEKL. The CDR3 has 14 residues. The CDR3 nucleotides are TGCGCCAGCAGCCAAGGCGACGGCTACAATGAGCAGTTCTTC. Its protein product is CASSQGDGYNEQFF.

This clonotype has a handful of counts. V is TRBV18 and J is TRBJ1-6; no clear D gene. Trimming took 3 bases from V and 6 from J, leaving 9 bases between them. The CDR3 length is 14 residues. CDR1 KGHSH and CDR2 LQKENI come from the germline V gene. CDR3 in amino acids: CASSPAGFNSPLHF. CDR3 in DNA: TGTGCCAGCTCACCGGCGGGGTTTAATTCACCCCTCCACTTT.

At least ten counts were recorded for this clonotype. The chain is built from TRBV9 and TRBJ2-5; possible D gene TRBD1, 6 bases. Germline V lookup: CDR1 SGDLS, CDR2 YYNGEE. The CDR3 loop spans 15 amino acids. V was cut by 2 bases and J by 5 bases, with 16 bases left in between. The chain's CDR3 is CASSVTTGIGETQYF. The CDR3 region has the DNA TGTGCCAGCAGCGTTACCACAGGGATTGGGGAGACCCAGTACTTC.

The chain links TRBV7-2 to TRBJ2-2; D is unclear. Trimming took 5 bases from V and 5 from J, leaving 6 bases between them. The germline CDR1 and CDR2 sequences are SGHTA and FQGNSA. This CDR3 spans 12 amino acids. The CDR3 protein is CASSTRTGELFF. CDR3 coding DNA: TGTGCCAGCAGCACCCGAACCGGGGAGCTGTTTTTT. Full variable domain (missing parts from reference TRBV7-2 and TRBJ2-2): GAGVSQSPSNKVTEKGKDVELRCDPISGHTALYWYRQSLGQGLEFLIYFQGNSAPDKSGLPSDRFSAERTGGSVSTLTIQRTQQEDSAVYLCASSTRTGELFFGEGSRLTVL.

In this sample, this clonotype turned up many times. V usage is TRBV28 and J usage is TRBJ1-1; 7 bases fit TRBD1. Looked up from germline, CDR1 is MDHEN and CDR2 is SYDVKM. The CDR3 is 17 residues long. V shed 4 bases, J shed 7 bases, and the junction held 18 bases outside the gene matches. In DNA, the CDR3 is TGTGCCAGCAGTTACCCCCGACAAGGGGGCGCCTGGGGTGAAGCTTTCTTT. It specifies CASSYPRQGGAWGEAFF. Full variable domain (missing parts from reference TRBV28 and TRBJ1-1): DVKVTQSSRYLVKRTGEKVFLECVQDMDHENMFWYRQDPGLGLRLIYFSYDVKMKEKGDIPEGYSVSREKKERFSLILESASTNQTSMYLCASSYPRQGGAWGEAFFGQGTRLTVV.

The chain has TRBV18 and TRBJ2-7; the D gene could be TRBD1 or TRBD2 (5 bases each). This CDR3 comprises 13 residues. CDR1 and CDR2 (germline): KGHSH, LQKENI. The V and J ends lost 3 bases and 5 bases respectively, with 11 bases between them. CDR3 region: CASSPGTGDEQYF. The CDR3 coding sequence is TGTGCCAGCTCACCCGGGACGGGCGACGAGCAGTACTTC.

This chain uses TRBV20-1 with TRBJ2-1; D call uncertain. The germline V gene has CDR1 DFQATT and CDR2 SNEGSKA (reference sequence). The CDR3 is made up of 11 amino acids. Trimming stripped 6 bases from V and 5 bases from J, with 8 bases between. The CDR3 region is CSAPNNNEQFF. The CDR3 region has the DNA TGCAGTGCGCCTAATAACAATGAGCAGTTCTTC.

This clonotype was seen a few times. This chain joins TRBV3-1 and TRBJ1-6; TRBD1 matches 8 bases. Per the germline V gene, CDR1 is LGHDT and CDR2 is YNNKEL (reference sequence). With 6 bases clipped from V and 10 bases from J, the junction kept 8 bases outside the gene matches. CDR3 size: 14 residues. CDR3 in DNA: TGTGCCAGCAGACTTACAGGGGGAGAATCACCCCTCCACTTT. Its protein is CASRLTGGESPLHF.

This clonotype was seen a few times. The chain couples TRBV5-5 to TRBJ1-5; D is possibly TRBD1 (5 bases). CDR1 SGHKS and CDR2 YYEKEE come from the germline V gene (reference sequence). Trimming took off 2 bases at V and 4 bases at J, with 7 bases between the two ends. The CDR3 runs 13 residues. This CDR3 is CASSFRGNQPQHF. In DNA, the CDR3 is TGTGCCAGCAGCTTTAGGGGTAATCAGCCCCAGCATTTT.

This clonotype was counted a few times. The J gene is TRBJ2-1, the V gene TRBV19; D gene unclear. Trimming cost V 5 bases and J 6 bases, with 11 bases left between them. Germline-derived CDR1 and CDR2 are LNHDA and SQIVND (reference sequence). The CDR3 has 13 residues. CDR3 amino acids: CASSPSWGNEQFF. The CDR3 DNA reads TGTGCCAGTAGTCCGAGCTGGGGCAATGAGCAGTTCTTC.

In its sample, this clonotype was seen many times. The CDR3, as DNA: TGTGCCAGCAGTGATTTTGGACGCCCATCGGGGTCCTACGAGCAGTACTTC. Translation gives CASSDFGRPSGSYEQYF. The chain links TRBV6-1 to TRBJ2-7; maybe TRBD2 (5 bases). The germline CDR1 and CDR2 sequences are MNHNS and SASEGT. This CDR3 contains 17 residues. Trimming stripped 3 bases from V and 1 base from J, with 19 bases between.

This clonotype was detected ten times or more. The chain has TRBV11-2 and TRBJ1-1, with unresolved D. This CDR3 has 13 residues. V dropped 7 bases and J dropped 1 base, with 10 bases sitting between them. Germline V gene lookup returns CDR1 SGHAT and CDR2 FQNNGV. The CDR3 protein is CASNFSANTEAFF. For the CDR3, the DNA is TGTGCCAGCAACTTCTCCGCGAACACTGAAGCTTTCTTT.

This clonotype has at least ten counts. V is TRBV10-1 and J is TRBJ2-2, with 7 bases identical to TRBD2. Germline CDR1 WNHNN, CDR2 SYGVQD (reference sequence). Trimming at V came to 2 bases and at J to 2 bases, leaving 2 bases not matched to a gene. This CDR3 is 15 amino acids long. The CDR3 region is CASSEAAGNTGELFF. CDR3 bases: TGCGCCAGCAGTGAGGCAGCGGGAAACACCGGGGAGCTGTTTTTT.

The V and J genes are TRBV15 and TRBJ2-4; 8 bases match TRBD2. The V gene's germline CDR1 is LNHNV and CDR2 YYDKDF (reference sequence). V lost 10 bases and J lost 5; bases outside the gene matches: 4. This CDR3 is 12 amino acids long. The CDR3 region is CASREGENIQYF. As DNA, the CDR3 is TGTGCCAGCCGGGAGGGTGAAAACATTCAGTACTTC.

This clonotype came up many times. This chain links TRBV29-1 with TRBJ2-1; D perhaps matches TRBD1 (6 bases). From germline, CDR1 is SQVTM and CDR2 ANQGSEA. CDR3 length: 13 residues. Deletions cut 3 bases from V and 9 bases from J, with 15 bases between. CDR3 residues: CSVDRGQRTEQFF. The CDR3 coding sequence is TGCAGCGTTGACCGTGGACAGCGTACTGAGCAGTTCTTC.

The V and J genes are TRBV11-3 and TRBJ1-1; TRBD1 matches at 10 bases. This CDR3 spans 17 amino acids. The germline gives CDR1 SGHNT, CDR2 YENEEA. J gave up 0 bases and V 3 bases, and 7 bases lay outside the gene matches. The DNA for the CDR3 is TGTGCCAGCAGCTTCTATGGGACAGGGGAAATGAACACTGAAGCTTTCTTT. Amino acid sequence: CASSFYGTGEMNTEAFF.

This clonotype was counted many times. V usage is TRBV7-2 and J usage is TRBJ2-7; 10 bases are a match to TRBD1. There are 15 residues in the CDR3. Germline V lookup: CDR1 SGHTA, CDR2 FQGNSA. V lost 0 bases and J lost 6; bases outside the gene matches: 5. CDR3 coding DNA: TGTGCCAGCAGCTTAGCGACAGGGGGCCTCCTCGAGCAGTACTTC. As protein: CASSLATGGLLEQYF. Full variable domain (outside the CDR3, taken from reference TRBV7-2 and TRBJ2-7): GAGVSQSPSNKVTEKGKDVELRCDPISGHTALYWYRQSLGQGLEFLIYFQGNSAPDKSGLPSDRFSAERTGGSVSTLTIQRTQQEDSAVYLCASSLATGGLLEQYFGPGTRLTVT.

This clonotype was picked up many times. As DNA, the CDR3 is TGTGCCAGCAGCGCGGGACAGGGTGAGACCCAGTACTTC. It translates to CASSAGQGETQYF. J is TRBJ2-5 and V is TRBV11-1; TRBD1 aligns across 9 bases. The junction had 3 bases not matched to a gene; V was cut back by 5 bases and J by 5 bases. Germline CDR1 SGHAT, CDR2 FQDESV (reference sequence). This CDR3 contains 13 residues.

This clonotype was picked up many times. This sequence joins TRBV11-2 and TRBJ2-4; no clear D. Germline V gene lookup returns CDR1 SGHAT and CDR2 FQNNGV. Trimming cost V 3 bases and J 0 bases, with 3 bases left between them. This CDR3 is 13 amino acids long. DNA for the CDR3: TGTGCCAGCAGCTTTCTAGCCAAAAACATTCAGTACTTC. Its protein product is CASSFLAKNIQYF. Variable domain in full (rest from reference TRBV11-2 and TRBJ2-4): EAGVAQSPRYKIIEKRQSVAFWCNPISGHATLYWYQQILGQGPKLLIQFQNNGVVDDSQLPKDRFSAERLKGVDSTLKIQPAKLEDSAVYLCASSFLAKNIQYFGAGTRLSVL.

A note on this clonotype: A much larger clone lies a single base off, so this may be a read error. This is likely a read error, given that the CDR3 carries no conserved phenylalanine or tryptophan at its end. V gene TRBV12-3 or TRBV12-4 combines with J gene TRBJ2-2; D is unresolved. The CDR3 has 13 amino acids. With 6 bases removed from V and 5 bases from J, the gap between germline ends came to 10 bases. This CDR3 is CASSLRVTGELFS. In nucleotides, the CDR3 is TGTGCCAGCAGCCTAAGGGTAACCGGGGAGCTGTTTTCT.

The chain joins TRBV24-1 to TRBJ2-1; 11 positions match TRBD1. Germline loops: CDR1 KGHDR, CDR2 SFDVKD. This CDR3 is 17 amino acids long. After removal of 2 bases from V and 8 bases from J, the junction contained 10 bases not matched to a gene. The chain's CDR3 is CATSDSHWTGGYDEQFF. CDR3 bases: TGTGCCACCAGTGATTCCCATTGGACAGGGGGCTATGATGAGCAGTTCTTC.

Ten or more counts support this clonotype. CDR3 amino acids: CASSYSNKGETQYF. CDR3 nucleotides: TGTGCCAGCAGTTACTCGAACAAGGGAGAGACCCAGTACTTC. The chain has TRBV6-6 and TRBJ2-5; D is undetermined. Trimming pared 0 bases from V and 4 bases from J, leaving 9 bases between. Germline V gene data show CDR1 as MNHNY and CDR2 as SVGAGI (reference sequence). The CDR3 length is 14 residues.

In this sample, this clonotype turned up many times. The rearrangement links TRBV12-3 or TRBV12-4 to TRBJ2-1, with 9 bases lining up with TRBD1. After removal of 4 bases from V and 0 bases from J, the junction contained 10 bases not matched to a gene. This CDR3 is built from 18 residues. CDR3 protein: CASSSRRMTGGSYNEQFF. CDR3 in DNA: TGTGCCAGCAGTTCCCGCCGAATGACAGGGGGCTCCTACAATGAGCAGTTCTTC.

V is TRBV6-2 or TRBV6-3 and J is TRBJ2-3; 7 bases align to TRBD1. The CDR3 contains 17 residues. Trimming at V came to 2 bases and at J to 3 bases, leaving 11 bases not matched to a gene. CDR1 MNHEY and CDR2 SVGEGT come from the germline V gene. In DNA, the CDR3 is TGTGCCAGCAGTTACAATCCTACGACAGGGTGGACAGATACGCAGTATTTT. Its protein product is CASSYNPTTGWTDTQYF.

The chain has TRBV5-8 and TRBJ1-3; D is uncertain. The CDR3 consists of 15 residues. Germline loops: CDR1 SGHTS, CDR2 YDEGEE. Trimming cost V 4 bases and J 0 bases, with 11 bases left between them. CDR3 protein: CASSPTRFSGNTIYF. CDR3 coding DNA: TGTGCCAGCAGCCCGACACGCTTCTCTGGAAACACCATATATTTT.